This TCR beta chain was obtained from a study of blood T cell repertoires in COVID-19. Turning to the study itself: Italy, Spain and the United States were the sources of the convalescent and acute COVID-19 samples.

Repertoires were generated with immunoSEQ multiplex PCR, while TCRdb's copy carries only in-frame clones and drops some. The table has 450,000 or so clones, 80% to 90% seen once; the top ten hold 0.8% to 0.9%. The CDR3 has 14 residues. Germline CDR1 and CDR2: MGHDK and SYGVNS. V gave up 2 bases and J gave up 0 bases, with 6 bases separating them. This chain joins TRBV25-1 and TRBJ2-3; D may be TRBD1 (6 bases). This TCR was recovered from a man younger than 35 with COVID-19, enrolled during active disease. Input material: peripheral blood. The CDR3 nucleotides are TGTGCCAGCAGTGAAACAGGGAGCACAGATACGCAGTATTTT. Amino acids: CASSETGSTDTQYF.